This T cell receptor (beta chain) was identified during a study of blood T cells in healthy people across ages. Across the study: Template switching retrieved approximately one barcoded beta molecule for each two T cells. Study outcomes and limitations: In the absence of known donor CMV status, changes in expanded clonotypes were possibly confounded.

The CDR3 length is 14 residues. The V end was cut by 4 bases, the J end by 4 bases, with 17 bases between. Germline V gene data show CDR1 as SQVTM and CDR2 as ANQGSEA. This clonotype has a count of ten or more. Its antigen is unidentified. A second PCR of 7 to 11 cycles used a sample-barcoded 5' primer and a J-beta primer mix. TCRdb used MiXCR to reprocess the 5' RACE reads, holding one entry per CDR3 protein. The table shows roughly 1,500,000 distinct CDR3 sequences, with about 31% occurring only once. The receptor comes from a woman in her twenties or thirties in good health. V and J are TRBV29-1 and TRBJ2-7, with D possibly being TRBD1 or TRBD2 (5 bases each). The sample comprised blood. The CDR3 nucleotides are TGCAGCGTTGGAGCTCTTCGTGGGGGATACGAGCAGTACTTC. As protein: CSVGALRGGYEQYF.